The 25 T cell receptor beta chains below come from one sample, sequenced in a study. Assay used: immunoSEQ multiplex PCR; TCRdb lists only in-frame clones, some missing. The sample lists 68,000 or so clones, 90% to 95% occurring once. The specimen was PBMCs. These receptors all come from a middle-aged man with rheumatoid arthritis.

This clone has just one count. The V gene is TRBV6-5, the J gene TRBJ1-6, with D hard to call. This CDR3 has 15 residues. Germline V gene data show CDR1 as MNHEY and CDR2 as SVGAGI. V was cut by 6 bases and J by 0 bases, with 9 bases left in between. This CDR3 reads CASSYSSSYNSPLHF. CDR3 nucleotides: TGTGCCAGCAGCTACAGTAGCTCCTATAATTCACCCCTCCACTTT.

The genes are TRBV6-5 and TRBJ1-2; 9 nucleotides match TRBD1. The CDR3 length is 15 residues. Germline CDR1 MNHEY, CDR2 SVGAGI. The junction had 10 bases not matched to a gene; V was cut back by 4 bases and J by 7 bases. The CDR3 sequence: CASSFLTGGRGGYTF. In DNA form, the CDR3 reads TGTGCCAGCAGTTTCTTGACAGGGGGTAGGGGTGGCTACACCTTC.

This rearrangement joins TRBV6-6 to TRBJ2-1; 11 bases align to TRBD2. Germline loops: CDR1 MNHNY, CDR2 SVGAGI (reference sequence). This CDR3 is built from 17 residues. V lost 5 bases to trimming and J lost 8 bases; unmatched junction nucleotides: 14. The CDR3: CASSRSVGSGRADEQFF. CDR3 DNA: TGTGCCAGCAGTCGTAGTGTGGGTAGCGGGAGGGCCGATGAGCAGTTCTTC.

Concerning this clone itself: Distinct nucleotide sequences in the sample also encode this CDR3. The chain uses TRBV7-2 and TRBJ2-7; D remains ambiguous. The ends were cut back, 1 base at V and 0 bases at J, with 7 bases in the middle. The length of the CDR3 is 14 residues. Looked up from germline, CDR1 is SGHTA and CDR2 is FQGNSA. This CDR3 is CASSLGRSSYEQYF. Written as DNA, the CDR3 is TGTGCCAGCAGCTTAGGCAGGAGCTCCTACGAGCAGTACTTC.

CDR3 sequence reads: CASRPDRGLYEQYF. The CDR3 DNA reads as TGTGCCAGCAGGCCAGACAGGGGGCTATACGAGCAGTACTTC. This rearrangement joins TRBV2 to TRBJ2-7, with 10 bases that match TRBD1. The CDR3 contains 14 residues. Germline V CDR1 and CDR2: SNHLY, FYNNEI. The J segment lost 4 bases and the V segment lost 6 bases, leaving 6 bases of the junction unmatched.

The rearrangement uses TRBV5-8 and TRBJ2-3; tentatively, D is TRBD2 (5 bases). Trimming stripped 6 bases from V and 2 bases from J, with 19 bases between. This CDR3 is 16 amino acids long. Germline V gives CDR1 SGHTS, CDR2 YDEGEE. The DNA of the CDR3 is TGTGCCAGCACCTCCGGGGTGCTAGTCGACACAGATACGCAGTATTTT. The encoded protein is CASTSGVLVDTDTQYF.

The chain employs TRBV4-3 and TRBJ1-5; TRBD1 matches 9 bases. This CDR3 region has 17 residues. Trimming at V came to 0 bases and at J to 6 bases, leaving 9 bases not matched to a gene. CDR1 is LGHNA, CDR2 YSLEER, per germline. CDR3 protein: CASSQDPGTGRGQPQHF. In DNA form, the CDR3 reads TGCGCCAGCAGCCAAGATCCGGGGACAGGGAGAGGTCAGCCCCAGCATTTT.

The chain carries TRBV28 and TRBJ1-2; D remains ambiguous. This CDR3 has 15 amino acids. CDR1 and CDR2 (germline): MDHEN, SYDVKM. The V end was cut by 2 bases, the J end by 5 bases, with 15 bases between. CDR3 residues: CASSLGQSSTYGYTF. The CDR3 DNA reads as TGTGCCAGCAGTTTAGGGCAAAGCTCCACATATGGCTACACCTTC.

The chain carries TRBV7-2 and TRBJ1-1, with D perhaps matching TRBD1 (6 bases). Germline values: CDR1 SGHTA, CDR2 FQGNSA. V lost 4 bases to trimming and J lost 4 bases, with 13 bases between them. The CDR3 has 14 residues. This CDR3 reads CASSWRGVITEAFF. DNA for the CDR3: TGTGCCAGCAGCTGGAGGGGGGTAATCACTGAAGCTTTCTTT.

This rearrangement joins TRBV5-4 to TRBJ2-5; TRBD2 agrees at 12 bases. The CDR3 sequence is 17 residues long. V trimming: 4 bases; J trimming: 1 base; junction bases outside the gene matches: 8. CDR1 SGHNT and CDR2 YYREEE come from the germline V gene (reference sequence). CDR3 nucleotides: TGTGCCAGCAGCGGGGACACTAGCGGGGGGACCCAAGAGACCCAGTACTTC. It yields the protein CASSGDTSGGTQETQYF.

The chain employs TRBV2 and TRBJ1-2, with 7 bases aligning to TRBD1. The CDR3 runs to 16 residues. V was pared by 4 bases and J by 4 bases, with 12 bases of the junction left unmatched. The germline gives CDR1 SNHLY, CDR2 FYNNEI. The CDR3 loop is CASSGSERQGLYGYTF. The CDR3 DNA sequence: TGTGCCAGCAGTGGATCTGAGAGACAGGGCCTCTATGGCTACACCTTC.

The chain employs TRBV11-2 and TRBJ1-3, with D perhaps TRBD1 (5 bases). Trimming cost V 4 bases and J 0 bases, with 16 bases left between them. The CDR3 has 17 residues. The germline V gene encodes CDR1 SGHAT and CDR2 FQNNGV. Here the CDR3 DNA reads TGTGCCAGCAGCTCCCTCCCCAGGGTGAACTCTGGAAACACCATATATTTT. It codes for CASSSLPRVNSGNTIYF.

The CDR3 DNA follows: TGTGCCAGCAGCGTAGCCCCGGGACAGGGGGCCTATGGCTACACCTTC. Translated: CASSVAPGQGAYGYTF. This chain joins TRBV9 and TRBJ1-2; TRBD1 matches at 12 bases. The V gene end was trimmed by 0 bases and the J gene end by 4 bases; junction bases not matched to a gene: 4. The CDR3 spans 16 residues. Germline V lookup: CDR1 SGDLS, CDR2 YYNGEE.

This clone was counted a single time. In DNA form, the CDR3 reads TGTGCCAGCAGCTTAACAGGGATGAACACTGAAGCTTTCTTT. Residues: CASSLTGMNTEAFF. This rearrangement joins TRBV7-3 to TRBJ1-1; D gene ambiguous. CDR3 length: 14 amino acids. The germline CDR1 and CDR2 sequences are SGHTA and FQGTGA. Deletions cut 0 bases from V and 0 bases from J, with 5 bases between.

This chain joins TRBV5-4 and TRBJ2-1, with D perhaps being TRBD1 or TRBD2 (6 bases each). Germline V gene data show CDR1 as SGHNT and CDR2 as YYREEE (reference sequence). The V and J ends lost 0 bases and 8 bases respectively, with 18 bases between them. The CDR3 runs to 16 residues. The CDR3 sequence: CASSLEQVGGGYEQFF. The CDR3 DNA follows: TGTGCCAGCAGCTTGGAGCAGGTTGGAGGGGGGTATGAGCAGTTCTTC.

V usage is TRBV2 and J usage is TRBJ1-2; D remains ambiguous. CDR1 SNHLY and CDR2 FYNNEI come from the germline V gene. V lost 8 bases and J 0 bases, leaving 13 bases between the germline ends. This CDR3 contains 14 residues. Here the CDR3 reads CASHVSLANYGYTF. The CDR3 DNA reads TGTGCCAGCCATGTTTCCTTAGCTAACTATGGCTACACCTTC.

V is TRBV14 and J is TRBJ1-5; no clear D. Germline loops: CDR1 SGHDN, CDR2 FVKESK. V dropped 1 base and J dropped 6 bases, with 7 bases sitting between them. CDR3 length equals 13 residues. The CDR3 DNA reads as TGTGCCAGCAGCCAAGTCTCCGGTCAGCCCCAGCATTTT. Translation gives CASSQVSGQPQHF.

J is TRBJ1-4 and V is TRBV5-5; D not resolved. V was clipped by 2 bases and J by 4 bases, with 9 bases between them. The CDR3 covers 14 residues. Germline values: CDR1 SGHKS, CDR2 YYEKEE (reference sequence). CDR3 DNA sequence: TGTGCCAGCAGCTTTTGGATATTTAATGAAAAACTGTTTTTT. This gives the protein CASSFWIFNEKLFF.

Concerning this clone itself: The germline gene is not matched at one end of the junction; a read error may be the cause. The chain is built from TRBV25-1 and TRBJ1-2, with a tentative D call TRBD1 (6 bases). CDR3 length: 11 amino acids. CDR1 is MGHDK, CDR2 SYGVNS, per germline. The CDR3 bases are TGTGCCAGCAGTGGGAACAGGGAGGTAGTCTTC. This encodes CASSGNREVVF.

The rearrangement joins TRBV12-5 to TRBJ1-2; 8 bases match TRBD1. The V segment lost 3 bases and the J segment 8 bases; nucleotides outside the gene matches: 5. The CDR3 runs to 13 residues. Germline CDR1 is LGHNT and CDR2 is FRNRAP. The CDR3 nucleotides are TGTGCTAGTGGTTTAGGACAGGGCCGCGGCTACACCTTC. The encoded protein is CASGLGQGRGYTF.

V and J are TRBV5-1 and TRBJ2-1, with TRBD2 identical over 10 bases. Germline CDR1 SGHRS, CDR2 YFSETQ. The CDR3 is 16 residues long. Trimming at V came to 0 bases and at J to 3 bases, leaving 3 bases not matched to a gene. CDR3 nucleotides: TGCGCCAGCAGCTTGGGGCTAGCGGGAGACTACAATGAGCAGTTCTTC. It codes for CASSLGLAGDYNEQFF.

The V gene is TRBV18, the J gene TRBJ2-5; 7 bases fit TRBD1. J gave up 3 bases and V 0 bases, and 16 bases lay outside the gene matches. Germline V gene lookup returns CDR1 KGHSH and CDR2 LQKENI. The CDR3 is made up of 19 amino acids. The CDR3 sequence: CASSPPFFRGRHQEETQYF. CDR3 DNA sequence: TGTGCCAGCTCACCACCCTTTTTTAGGGGGCGCCACCAAGAAGAGACCCAGTACTTC.

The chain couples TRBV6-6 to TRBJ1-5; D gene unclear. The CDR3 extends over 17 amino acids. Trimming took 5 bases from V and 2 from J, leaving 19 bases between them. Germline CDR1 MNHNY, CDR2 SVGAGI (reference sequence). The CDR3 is CASSRSLAPIGNQPQHF. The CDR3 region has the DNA TGTGCCAGCAGTCGGAGTCTCGCACCGATTGGCAATCAGCCCCAGCATTTT.

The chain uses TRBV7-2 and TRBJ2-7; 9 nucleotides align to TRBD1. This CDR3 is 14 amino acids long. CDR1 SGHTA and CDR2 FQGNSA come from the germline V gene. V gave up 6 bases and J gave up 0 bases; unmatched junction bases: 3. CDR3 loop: CASSSDRGSYEQYF. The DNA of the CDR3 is TGTGCCAGCAGTTCGGACAGGGGCTCCTACGAGCAGTACTTC.

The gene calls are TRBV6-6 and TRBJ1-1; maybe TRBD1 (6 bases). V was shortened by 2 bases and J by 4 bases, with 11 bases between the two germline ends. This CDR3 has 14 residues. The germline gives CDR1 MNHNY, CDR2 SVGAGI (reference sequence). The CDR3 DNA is TGTGCCAGCAGTTACGAAGGGGGGAGCACTGAAGCTTTCTTT. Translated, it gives CASSYEGGSTEAFF.